These T cell receptor beta chains were read from a single sample in a study of shared clonotypes between healthy human individuals. The repertoire was sequenced with immunoSEQ multiplex PCR; TCRdb's copy has only in-frame clones and lacks some. The sample lists approximately 650,000 clones, around 95% occurring once. Source material: naive CD8+ T cells sorted from blood. Receptors originate from a woman aged 25 to 39 in good health. CDR3s include the opening cysteine and the closing phenylalanine or tryptophan. A D gene is named only where the DNA matches it firmly. Clone size is stated in some rows and not others, as once, few, many or a class when expanded.

J gene: TRBJ1-1; V gene: TRBV4-2; D gene: -; clone size: -; CDR3 protein: CASKWGTYEAFF; CDR3 DNA: TGTGCCAGCAAGTGGGGGACATACGAAGCTTTCTTT
J gene: TRBJ2-7; V gene: TRBV4-1; D gene: TRBD2; clone size: -; CDR3 protein: CASSQDRTSGHSPYEQYF; CDR3 DNA: TGCGCCAGCAGCCAAGATCGGACTAGCGGCCATAGTCCCTACGAGCAGTACTTC
J gene: TRBJ2-1; V gene: TRBV27; D gene: TRBD2; clone size: -; CDR3 protein: CASSLSPSGSSEQFF; CDR3 DNA: TGTGCCAGCAGTTTATCACCTAGCGGGAGTTCTGAGCAGTTCTTC
J gene: TRBJ2-7; V gene: TRBV27; D gene: -; clone size: -; CDR3 protein: CASSYGDRSEQYF; CDR3 DNA: TGTGCCAGCAGTTATGGGGATAGGAGCGAGCAGTACTTC
J gene: TRBJ2-7; V gene: TRBV5-1; D gene: TRBD1; clone size: -; CDR3 protein: CASSLVGQGVNYEQYF; CDR3 DNA: TGCGCCAGCAGCTTGGTTGGACAGGGTGTAAACTACGAGCAGTACTTC
J gene: TRBJ2-2; V gene: TRBV6-5; D gene: -; clone size: few; CDR3 protein: CASSYSNPGELFF; CDR3 DNA: TGTGCCAGCAGTTACTCGAACCCCGGGGAGCTGTTTTTT
J gene: TRBJ2-7; V gene: TRBV2; D gene: -; clone size: -; CDR3 protein: CASTPGPGSPSSYEQYF; CDR3 DNA: TGTGCCAGCACCCCCGGTCCGGGTTCCCCTAGTTCCTACGAGCAGTACTTC
J gene: TRBJ2-3; V gene: TRBV10-1; D gene: TRBD2; clone size: once; CDR3 protein: CASSGLAGPGTDTQYF; CDR3 DNA: TGCGCCAGCAGTGGACTAGCGGGCCCGGGGACAGATACGCAGTATTTT
J gene: TRBJ2-7; V gene: TRBV19; D gene: -; clone size: -; CDR3 protein: CATSGGVRGAPYEQYF; CDR3 DNA: TGTGCCACCTCTGGGGGGGTTCGGGGGGCCCCCTACGAGCAGTACTTC
J gene: TRBJ2-1; V gene: TRBV6-6; D gene: -; clone size: -; CDR3 protein: CASSYLDLGSNEQFF; CDR3 DNA: TGTGCCAGCAGTTATCTGGACTTGGGCTCCAATGAGCAGTTCTTC
J gene: TRBJ2-1; V gene: TRBV7-9; D gene: TRBD2; clone size: -; CDR3 protein: CASSLMASGYNEQFF; CDR3 DNA: TGTGCCAGCAGCTTAATGGCTAGCGGCTACAATGAGCAGTTCTTC
J gene: TRBJ2-1; V gene: TRBV6-4; D gene: -; clone size: -; CDR3 protein: CASSEGQGLYNEQFF; CDR3 DNA: TGTGCCAGCAGTGAAGGGCAGGGACTTTACAATGAGCAGTTCTTC
J gene: TRBJ2-3; V gene: TRBV13; D gene: TRBD2; clone size: -; CDR3 protein: CASSLKFGLAGTFSDTQYF; CDR3 DNA: TGTGCCAGCAGCTTAAAGTTTGGACTAGCGGGGACCTTCTCAGATACGCAGTATTTT
J gene: TRBJ2-5; V gene: TRBV11-1; D gene: -; clone size: -; CDR3 protein: CASSTQETQYF; CDR3 DNA: TGTGCCAGCAGTACGCAAGAGACCCAGTACTTC
J gene: TRBJ2-6; V gene: TRBV6-5; D gene: -; clone size: -; CDR3 protein: CASSYLLGSGANVLTF; CDR3 DNA: TGTGCCAGCAGTTACTTATTGGGTTCTGGGGCCAACGTCCTGACTTTC
J gene: TRBJ2-5; V gene: TRBV6-6; D gene: -; clone size: -; CDR3 protein: CASSYSGATQETQYF; CDR3 DNA: TGTGCCAGCAGTTACTCAGGGGCCACCCAAGAGACCCAGTACTTC
J gene: TRBJ2-1; V gene: TRBV9; D gene: TRBD2; clone size: -; CDR3 protein: CASSDDSLAGVYNEQFF; CDR3 DNA: TGTGCCAGCAGCGACGACTCTCTAGCGGGGGTCTACAATGAGCAGTTCTTC
J gene: TRBJ1-4; V gene: TRBV6-5; D gene: -; clone size: -; CDR3 protein: CASSYRAVGEKLFF; CDR3 DNA: TGTGCCAGCAGTTACCGGGCAGTTGGGGAAAAACTGTTTTTT
J gene: TRBJ2-7; V gene: TRBV27; D gene: -; clone size: -; CDR3 protein: CASSFLAETLYEQYF; CDR3 DNA: TGTGCCAGCAGTTTTTTAGCGGAGACCCTCTACGAGCAGTACTTC
J gene: TRBJ2-2; V gene: TRBV18; D gene: -; clone size: -; CDR3 protein: CASSPTDGTHTGELFF; CDR3 DNA: TGTGCCAGCTCACCTACGGACGGGACGCACACCGGGGAGCTGTTTTTT
J gene: TRBJ1-1; V gene: TRBV28; D gene: TRBD1; clone size: -; CDR3 protein: CASSLQGETEAFF; CDR3 DNA: TGTGCCAGCAGTTTGCAGGGGGAAACTGAAGCTTTCTTT
J gene: TRBJ2-1; V gene: TRBV27; D gene: -; clone size: -; CDR3 protein: CASGYMNEQFF; CDR3 DNA: TGTGCCAGCGGTTACATGAATGAGCAGTTCTTC
J gene: TRBJ1-4; V gene: TRBV7-9; D gene: TRBD1; clone size: -; CDR3 protein: CASSLGGDRGGEKLFF; CDR3 DNA: TGTGCCAGCAGCTTAGGCGGGGACAGGGGAGGAGAAAAACTGTTTTTT
J gene: TRBJ1-1; V gene: TRBV14; D gene: -; clone size: -; CDR3 protein: CASSQGILGGHLNTEAFF; CDR3 DNA: TGTGCCAGCAGCCAAGGAATTTTGGGAGGTCATCTGAACACTGAAGCTTTCTTT
J gene: TRBJ2-1; V gene: TRBV4-1; D gene: -; clone size: -; CDR3 protein: CASSQDKGPDEQFF; CDR3 DNA: TGCGCCAGCAGCCAAGATAAGGGTCCCGATGAGCAGTTCTTC
J gene: TRBJ2-1; V gene: TRBV7-9; D gene: -; clone size: -; CDR3 protein: CASSFIWGWIDEQFF; CDR3 DNA: TGTGCCAGCAGCTTCATTTGGGGATGGATCGATGAGCAGTTCTTC
J gene: TRBJ1-2; V gene: TRBV5-4; D gene: TRBD1; clone size: -; CDR3 protein: CASSTPARGLVYGYTF; CDR3 DNA: TGTGCCAGCAGCACCCCTGCCAGGGGGCTTGTCTATGGCTACACCTTC
J gene: TRBJ2-5; V gene: TRBV27; D gene: -; clone size: -; CDR3 protein: CASSLLGSQETQYF; CDR3 DNA: TGTGCCAGCAGTTTACTGGGGTCACAAGAGACCCAGTACTTC
J gene: TRBJ2-5; V gene: TRBV14; D gene: TRBD2; clone size: -; CDR3 protein: CASSQDHYGRAYQYF; CDR3 DNA: TGTGCCAGCAGCCAAGATCATTACGGGAGGGCCTACCAGTACTTC
J gene: TRBJ2-7; V gene: TRBV11-2; D gene: -; clone size: -; CDR3 protein: CASSLIQASYEQYF; CDR3 DNA: TGTGCCAGCAGCTTAATCCAGGCCAGCTACGAGCAGTACTTC
J gene: TRBJ1-2; V gene: TRBV13; D gene: -; clone size: -; CDR3 protein: CASSLGTYGYTF; CDR3 DNA: TGTGCCAGCAGCTTGGGGACGTATGGCTACACCTTC
J gene: TRBJ2-7; V gene: TRBV6-5; D gene: -; clone size: -; CDR3 protein: CASSYARGYEQYF; CDR3 DNA: TGTGCCAGCAGTTATGCCCGGGGCTACGAGCAGTACTTC
J gene: TRBJ2-7; V gene: TRBV29-1; D gene: -; clone size: -; CDR3 protein: CSVEAGSYEQYF; CDR3 DNA: TGCAGCGTTGAGGCCGGGAGCTACGAGCAGTACTTC
J gene: TRBJ1-1; V gene: TRBV7-9; D gene: -; clone size: -; CDR3 protein: CASSLGVGTEAFF; CDR3 DNA: TGTGCCAGCAGCTTAGGGGTCGGCACTGAAGCTTTCTTT
J gene: TRBJ2-2; V gene: TRBV19; D gene: -; clone size: -; CDR3 protein: CARSTGMGDTGELFF; CDR3 DNA: TGTGCCAGAAGTACAGGCATGGGCGACACCGGGGAGCTGTTTTTT
J gene: TRBJ1-5; V gene: TRBV15; D gene: -; clone size: -; CDR3 protein: CATSRVGSRDQPQHF; CDR3 DNA: TGTGCCACCAGCAGAGTGGGCTCTAGGGATCAGCCCCAGCATTTT
J gene: TRBJ2-3; V gene: TRBV6-6; D gene: -; clone size: -; CDR3 protein: CASRVGFVTDTQYF; CDR3 DNA: TGTGCCAGCAGGGTAGGGTTTGTCACAGATACGCAGTATTTT
J gene: TRBJ2-7; V gene: TRBV27; D gene: TRBD1; clone size: -; CDR3 protein: CASSPGTGGKEQYF; CDR3 DNA: TGTGCCAGCAGTCCGGGGACAGGGGGGAAAGAGCAGTACTTC
J gene: TRBJ2-7; V gene: TRBV19; D gene: TRBD1; clone size: -; CDR3 protein: CASSFGTGGYEQYF; CDR3 DNA: TGTGCCAGTAGTTTCGGGACAGGGGGCTACGAGCAGTACTTC
J gene: TRBJ2-7; V gene: TRBV6-5; D gene: -; clone size: -; CDR3 protein: CASRPRISYEQYF; CDR3 DNA: TGTGCCAGCAGGCCGCGAATCTCCTACGAGCAGTACTTC
J gene: TRBJ2-1; V gene: TRBV15; D gene: -; clone size: once; CDR3 protein: CATSRDSRSEQFF; CDR3 DNA: TGTGCCACCAGCAGAGACTCCCGGAGTGAGCAGTTCTTC
J gene: TRBJ2-7; V gene: TRBV7-9; D gene: TRBD1; clone size: -; CDR3 protein: CASSLDRGMTYEQYF; CDR3 DNA: TGTGCCAGCAGCCTCGACAGGGGTATGACCTACGAGCAGTACTTC
J gene: TRBJ2-7; V gene: TRBV28; D gene: TRBD2; clone size: -; CDR3 protein: CASSWGLAGTYEQYF; CDR3 DNA: TGTGCCAGCAGTTGGGGACTAGCGGGAACCTACGAGCAGTACTTC
J gene: TRBJ1-3; V gene: TRBV7-8; D gene: TRBD1; clone size: -; CDR3 protein: CASSFSGTGTRSGNTIYF; CDR3 DNA: TGTGCCAGCAGCTTTTCCGGGACAGGGACCCGCTCTGGAAACACCATATATTTT
J gene: TRBJ2-5; V gene: TRBV7-6; D gene: -; clone size: -; CDR3 protein: CASSFRRDQETQYF; CDR3 DNA: TGTGCCAGCAGCTTTCGGAGGGACCAAGAGACCCAGTACTTC
J gene: TRBJ1-1; V gene: TRBV25-1; D gene: -; clone size: few; CDR3 protein: CASSVRSEAFF; CDR3 DNA: TGTGCCAGCAGTGTTCGATCCGAAGCTTTCTTT
J gene: TRBJ2-7; V gene: TRBV4-1; D gene: TRBD1; clone size: -; CDR3 protein: CASSQRDRGYYEQYF; CDR3 DNA: TGCGCCAGCAGCCAGCGGGACAGGGGATACTACGAGCAGTACTTC
J gene: TRBJ2-1; V gene: TRBV29-1; D gene: -; clone size: -; CDR3 protein: CSVHLNEQFF; CDR3 DNA: TGCAGCGTTCACCTGAATGAGCAGTTCTTC